This T cell receptor (beta chain) is drawn from a study of T cell repertoires in cytomegalovirus infection. TCRdb reanalysed the reads using MiXCR and keeps one entry per CDR3 protein. The sample gives approximately 300,000 distinct CDR3 sequences, under 35% of which show up once; approximately 20% is in the top ten. This clonotype showed up just a few times. As yet, its antigen is unknown. Between the trimmed V and J ends, which lost 1 base and 3 bases, there was a span of 13 bases. Germline CDR1 MNHNS, CDR2 SASEGT. The CDR3 runs to 15 residues. The source was cultured PBMCs, collected from culture after CMV antigen stimulation. The source of this sequence is a human donor in good health (CMV status not recorded). Some clones in this sample may be carry-over from other donors' samples. The chain links TRBV6-1 to TRBJ2-7; D not resolved. Here the CDR3 DNA reads TGTGCCAGCAGTGAAGAGACACCCCTACTCTACGAGCAGTACTTC. This translates into CASSEETPLLYEQYF.